The subject of this entry is one T cell receptor (beta chain). Stated time point: after dendritic cell vaccination, including at tumor progression/relapse. Using immunoSEQ multiplex PCR, the repertoire was profiled, and TCRdb retains in-frame clones only, with some absent. Of roughly 100,000 clones in the sample, about 90% were seen once. The CDR3 consists of 16 residues. Between the trimmed V and J ends, which lost 0 bases and 5 bases, there was a span of 16 bases. Germline loops: CDR1 LNHNV, CDR2 YYDKDF (reference sequence). This specimen belongs to a study of glioma-infiltrating T cells after dendritic cell vaccination.

The sequence was obtained from a human donor with glioblastoma. The input for sequencing was blood, taken after dendritic cell vaccination. This chain uses TRBV15 with TRBJ1-1; TRBD1 is a possible D gene (6 bases). The DNA for the CDR3 is TGTGCCACCAGCAGAGATCGGGGGCGGGGGCGAACTGAAGCTTTCTTT. This sequence encodes CATSRDRGRGRTEAFF.